The 30 T cell receptor beta chains below were found in one sample sequenced in a study of shared clonotypes between healthy human individuals (dated by TCRdb to between 2020 and 2021). CD8 naive samples were obtained by positive selection for CCR7 among CD45RO-negative cells, yielding a CD45RA+CCR7+ population from which TemRA cells were excluded. Libraries were constructed by the immunoSEQ multiplex PCR assay. TCRdb took this table from immuneACCESS and kept in-frame rearrangements with V and J called. Such tables lack part of the clones; where checked against another copy, unresolved V genes explain under half of the gap, and the rest is unexplained. The sample table contains some 2 million clones; only one count was recorded for about 95% of them. 0.95% to 1.5% of the sample belongs to the ten largest clones. The source material was naive CD8+ T cells sorted from blood. The sample's cell subset or site label, decoded: CD45RA+CCR7+. The receptors were gathered from a man younger than 35 in good health.

V usage is TRBV2 and J usage is TRBJ2-7; 10 bases are shared with TRBD1. The length of the CDR3 is 14 residues. Per germline, CDR1 SNHLY and CDR2 FYNNEI. The V gene end was trimmed by 6 bases and the J gene end by 0 bases; junction bases not matched to a gene: 2. The CDR3 spells CASRDRGGSYEQYF. CDR3 nucleotide sequence: TGTGCCAGCAGGGACAGGGGGGGCTCCTACGAGCAGTACTTC.

CDR3 nucleotide sequence: TGTGCCAGCACCCTAGGGGTCCTGGCAGATACGCAGTATTTT. Protein sequence: CASTLGVLADTQYF. The rearrangement links TRBV11-2 to TRBJ2-3, with TRBD1 as a possible D gene (5 bases). Germline values: CDR1 SGHAT, CDR2 FQNNGV. Deletions cut 7 bases from V and 4 bases from J, with 15 bases between. The CDR3 covers 14 residues. The full variable domain, completed using reference TRBV11-2 and TRBJ2-3, is EAGVAQSPRYKIIEKRQSVAFWCNPISGHATLYWYQQILGQGPKLLIQFQNNGVVDDSQLPKDRFSAERLKGVDSTLKIQPAKLEDSAVYLCASTLGVLADTQYFGPGTRLTVL.

The chain carries TRBV5-4 and TRBJ2-1, with D possibly matching TRBD2 (5 bases). Trimming took off 2 bases at V and 6 bases at J, with 6 bases between the two ends. From germline, CDR1 is SGHNT and CDR2 YYREEE (reference sequence). The CDR3 covers 12 residues. The CDR3 DNA is TGTGCCAGCAGCTTCGGGGTCAATGAGCAGTTCTTC. Translation gives CASSFGVNEQFF.

On this clone itself: The same CDR3 also results from other DNA sequences found in this sample. This sequence joins TRBV11-2 and TRBJ2-1, with D unclear. This CDR3 is 12 amino acids long. With 1 base removed from V and 7 bases from J, the gap between germline ends came to 5 bases. Germline V gives CDR1 SGHAT, CDR2 FQNNGV. The CDR3 protein is CASSLAGNEQFF. In nucleotides, the CDR3 is TGTGCCAGCAGCTTAGCCGGTAATGAGCAGTTCTTC.

As concerns this clone: At the DNA level, this CDR3 is encoded by other sequences in the same sample as well. The chain couples TRBV6-5 to TRBJ1-2, with D tentatively TRBD1 (5 bases). The CDR3 is 13 amino acids. V lost 0 bases, J lost 7 bases, and 9 bases lay in between. Germline V CDR1 and CDR2: MNHEY, SVGAGI. The CDR3 sequence: CASSYSGGSGYTF. The DNA for the CDR3 is TGTGCCAGCAGTTACTCGGGGGGGAGTGGCTACACCTTC.

V usage is TRBV5-4 and J usage is TRBJ1-2; D is perhaps TRBD1 (5 bases). This CDR3 comprises 13 residues. The germline V gene encodes CDR1 SGHNT and CDR2 YYREEE (reference sequence). V was shortened by 0 bases and J by 2 bases, with 5 bases between the two germline ends. Here the CDR3 DNA reads TGTGCCAGCAGCTTGGGACAGAACTATGGCTACACCTTC. Amino acids: CASSLGQNYGYTF. The full variable domain, rest sourced from reference TRBV5-4 and TRBJ1-2, is ETGVTQSPTHLIKTRGQQVTLRCSSQSGHNTVSWYQQALGQGPQFIFQYYREEENGRGNFPPRFSGLQFPNYSSELNVNALELDDSALYLCASSLGQNYGYTFGSGTRLTVV.

This clone was seen once. This CDR3 is also generated by other DNA sequences in the sample. The genes are TRBV4-3 and TRBJ2-1; a possible D gene is TRBD2 (5 bases). The CDR3 spans 16 residues. Trimming took off 0 bases at V and 0 bases at J, with 9 bases between the two ends. Germline values: CDR1 LGHNA, CDR2 YSLEER. CDR3 amino acids: CASSQDLGSSYNEQFF. The CDR3 DNA reads as TGCGCCAGCAGCCAAGATCTGGGGAGCTCCTACAATGAGCAGTTCTTC.

This chain joins TRBV5-1 and TRBJ1-2; 7 bases align to TRBD1. The CDR3 runs 14 residues. Germline V lookup: CDR1 SGHRS, CDR2 YFSETQ. V was clipped by 7 bases and J by 4 bases; unmatched bases: 10. CDR3 region: CASSPGQWGYGYTF. The CDR3 nucleotides are TGCGCCAGCTCCCCGGGACAGTGGGGCTATGGCTACACCTTC.

The genes are TRBV7-6 and TRBJ2-3; D call uncertain. The germline V gene encodes CDR1 SGHVS and CDR2 FNYEAQ. The CDR3 contains 12 residues. V was clipped by 5 bases and J by 6 bases, with 9 bases between them. CDR3 loop: CASSPLADTQYF. The CDR3 region has the DNA TGTGCCAGCAGCCCCTTGGCGGATACGCAGTATTTT.

This chain connects TRBV29-1 to TRBJ2-2, with 13 positions matching TRBD2. With V trimmed by 4 bases and J by 5 bases, 4 bases remained unmatched. The length of the CDR3 is 15 residues. Germline V gene sequence: CDR1 SQVTM, CDR2 ANQGSEA. The CDR3 protein is CSVVGTSGATGELFF. The CDR3 DNA is TGCAGCGTTGTTGGGACTAGCGGGGCGACCGGGGAGCTGTTTTTT.

The chain is built from TRBV11-2 and TRBJ2-5, with D perhaps TRBD1 (5 bases). Deletions cut 1 base from V and 4 bases from J, with 10 bases between. Germline CDR1 SGHAT, CDR2 FQNNGV. The CDR3 loop spans 14 amino acids. As DNA, the CDR3 is TGTGCCAGCAGCTTAGGGGGCATAATAGAGACCCAGTACTTC. Encoded protein: CASSLGGIIETQYF.

This chain joins TRBV9 and TRBJ2-7; D perhaps matches TRBD2 (5 bases). Trimming removed 7 bases from V and 0 bases from J, with 8 bases in between. Germline CDR1 reads SGDLS; CDR2 reads YYNGEE. This CDR3 contains 12 residues. The CDR3 region has the DNA TGTGCCAGCGGCGCGGGCTCCTACGAGCAGTACTTC. This encodes CASGAGSYEQYF.

In its sample, this clone was seen once. As DNA, the CDR3 is TGTGCCAGTAGTATACGGGTGGACAGGGGGCTCCTCACGTACTTC. Translated, it gives CASSIRVDRGLLTYF. The V call is TRBV19, the J call TRBJ2-7; TRBD1 matches 11 bases. The V gene end was trimmed by 2 bases and the J gene end by 12 bases; junction bases not matched to a gene: 12. Germline V gene lookup returns CDR1 LNHDA and CDR2 SQIVND (reference sequence). The CDR3 spans 15 residues. Full variable domain (rest looked up from reference TRBV19 and TRBJ2-7): DGGITQSPKYLFRKEGQNVTLSCEQNLNHDAMYWYRQDPGQGLRLIYYSQIVNDFQKGDIAEGYSVSREKKESFPLTVTSAQKNPTAFYLCASSIRVDRGLLTYFGPGTRLTVT.

In the case of this clone: In the same sample, other DNA sequences code for this CDR3. This chain uses TRBV11-2 with TRBJ1-1; unclear D gene. The CDR3 has 11 residues. Trimming shortened V by 5 bases and J by 2 bases, and 3 bases separated the two germline ends. The germline V gene encodes CDR1 SGHAT and CDR2 FQNNGV. This chain's CDR3 is CASSPNTEAFF. The CDR3 DNA reads TGTGCCAGCAGCCCCAACACTGAAGCTTTCTTT.

J is TRBJ2-1 and V is TRBV11-2; D is unresolved. Trimming shortened V by 6 bases and J by 10 bases, and 10 bases separated the two germline ends. Per germline, CDR1 SGHAT and CDR2 FQNNGV. The CDR3 has 11 residues. The CDR3 is CASSSWPEQFF. DNA for the CDR3: TGTGCCAGCAGTTCGTGGCCGGAGCAGTTCTTC.

CDR3 sequence: CASSDPTGTNEKLFF. In DNA form, the CDR3 reads TGTGCCAGCAGTGACCCGACAGGAACAAATGAAAAACTGTTTTTT. The rearrangement uses TRBV2 and TRBJ1-4; tentative D call: TRBD1 (6 bases). The V end lost 3 bases, the J end lost 5 bases, and 13 bases lay between the germline ends. The CDR3 extends over 15 amino acids. In germline, CDR1 is SNHLY, CDR2 FYNNEI.

This clone occurred once. The rearrangement uses TRBV27 and TRBJ2-7; D is possibly TRBD1 or TRBD2 (6 bases each). Trimming cost V 5 bases and J 4 bases, with 24 bases left between them. Germline lookup yields CDR1 MNHEY and CDR2 SMNVEV (reference sequence). CDR3 length: 17 residues. CDR3 DNA sequence: TGTGCCAGCAGTCCCCTCGGTAGTGGGGGGCTTGGTTACGAGCAGTACTTC. Amino acid sequence: CASSPLGSGGLGYEQYF.

This chain uses TRBV6-1 with TRBJ1-5, with TRBD1 matching 7 bases. Trimming cost V 4 bases and J 6 bases; bases outside gene matches: 9. The length of the CDR3 is 15 residues. CDR1 MNHNS and CDR2 SASEGT come from the germline V gene. The CDR3 region has the DNA TGTGCCAGCAGTGTACGACAGGGTGGTGGTCAGCCCCAGCATTTT. Translated, it gives CASSVRQGGGQPQHF.

The chain couples TRBV7-9 to TRBJ2-7, with D hard to call. Germline CDR1 and CDR2: SEHNR and FQNEAQ (reference sequence). V lost 5 bases to trimming and J lost 3 bases, with 14 bases between them. The CDR3 has 14 residues. The CDR3 spells CASSPDTRGYEQYF. Written as DNA, the CDR3 is TGTGCCAGCAGCCCCGACACCAGAGGCTACGAGCAGTACTTC. Combining the CDR3 with reference TRBV7-9 and TRBJ2-7 gives the whole variable domain DTGVSQNPRHKITKRGQNVTFRCDPISEHNRLYWYRQTLGQGPEFLTYFQNEAQLEKSRLLSDRFSAERPKGSFSTLEIQRTEQGDSAMYLCASSPDTRGYEQYFGPGTRLTVT.

Only a few counts were recorded for this clone. J is TRBJ2-7 and V is TRBV29-1, with 9 bases fitting TRBD1. The CDR3 loop spans 14 amino acids. Germline V lookup: CDR1 SQVTM, CDR2 ANQGSEA. V was pared by 0 bases and J by 3 bases, with 3 bases of the junction left unmatched. CDR3 loop: CSVEDRTGVYEQYF. CDR3 nucleotides: TGCAGCGTTGAAGATCGGACAGGGGTCTACGAGCAGTACTTC.

The chain carries TRBV28 and TRBJ2-7; D is perhaps TRBD2 (6 bases). Trimming took 8 bases from V and 3 from J, leaving 11 bases between them. This CDR3 contains 12 residues. Germline lookup yields CDR1 MDHEN and CDR2 SYDVKM. CDR3 region: CASGDSNYEQYF. For the CDR3, the DNA is TGTGCCAGCGGGGACTCTAACTACGAGCAGTACTTC.

The V call is TRBV11-2, the J call TRBJ2-4, with 9 bases aligning to TRBD1. The germline CDR1 and CDR2 sequences are SGHAT and FQNNGV. This CDR3 comprises 13 residues. With 5 bases clipped from V and 7 bases from J, the junction kept 3 bases outside the gene matches. CDR3 bases: TGTGCCAGCAGCCCTGGACAGGGGAACATTCAGTACTTC. Translation: CASSPGQGNIQYF.

The chain has TRBV10-2 and TRBJ2-1, with D possibly being TRBD1 (6 bases). V shed 8 bases and J shed 2 bases, with 16 bases lying between them. The CDR3 contains 15 residues. The germline gives CDR1 WSHSY, CDR2 SAAADI. The CDR3, as DNA: TGCGCCAGCGAATTAAGGGGGAGCCCCTACAATGAGCAGTTCTTC. Its translation: CASELRGSPYNEQFF.

The V gene is TRBV5-6, the J gene TRBJ2-2, with TRBD1 as a possible D gene (6 bases). The V gene lost 6 bases and the J gene lost 2 bases, with 17 bases spanning the gap. The CDR3 runs to 16 residues. From germline, CDR1 is SGHDT and CDR2 YYEEEE. The CDR3 DNA is TGTGCCAGCACCCCGGATAGGACAGCCAACACCGGGGAGCTGTTTTTT. It specifies CASTPDRTANTGELFF.

J is TRBJ2-1 and V is TRBV27; possibly TRBD2 for D (5 bases). V was cut by 3 bases and J by 0 bases, with 18 bases left in between. From germline, CDR1 is MNHEY and CDR2 SMNVEV (reference sequence). This CDR3 region has 18 residues. The CDR3 bases are TGTGCCAGCAGTTTTCTAAGTACGAGGGCAGTCTCCTACAATGAGCAGTTCTTC. This translates into CASSFLSTRAVSYNEQFF.

Turning to this clone: Other nucleotide sequences in the sample specify the same CDR3. The chain joins TRBV11-2 to TRBJ2-1; 11 bases are shared with TRBD2. Unmatched junction bases numbered 5, after V lost 4 bases and J lost 6 bases. Germline assignment: CDR1 SGHAT and CDR2 FQNNGV. CDR3 length: 15 amino acids. The CDR3 reads CASSSLAGGPNEQFF. DNA for the CDR3: TGTGCCAGCAGCTCCTTAGCGGGAGGGCCCAATGAGCAGTTCTTC.

The genes are TRBV5-1 and TRBJ2-7; D is undetermined. Germline assignment: CDR1 SGHRS and CDR2 YFSETQ. V lost 4 bases and J lost 1, with 9 bases in between. CDR3 length: 13 amino acids. CDR3 DNA: TGCGCCAGCAGCCCCACCCATTCCTACGAGCAGTACTTC. It is translated as CASSPTHSYEQYF.

This rearrangement joins TRBV6-1 to TRBJ1-1; D is possibly TRBD1 (6 bases). The CDR3 has 13 amino acids. Germline assignment: CDR1 MNHNS and CDR2 SASEGT. V was cut by 8 bases and J by 6 bases, with 16 bases left in between. The CDR3 sequence is CASLTTGRPEAFF. In DNA, the CDR3 is TGTGCCAGCCTGACAACAGGGAGGCCTGAAGCTTTCTTT.

This rearrangement joins TRBV6-5 to TRBJ1-2; 9 nucleotides agree with TRBD1. Germline CDR1 is MNHEY and CDR2 is SVGAGI. Trimming at V came to 2 bases and at J to 3 bases, leaving 7 bases not matched to a gene. CDR3 length equals 16 residues. The CDR3 spells CASSYTGQGTYYGYTF. The DNA for the CDR3 is TGTGCCAGCAGTTACACCGGACAGGGGACTTACTATGGCTACACCTTC.

The chain links TRBV6-6 to TRBJ2-2; D gene unclear. Germline CDR1 is MNHNY and CDR2 is SVGAGI (reference sequence). The CDR3 has 14 residues. V lost 2 bases and J 0 bases, leaving 4 bases between the germline ends. The chain's CDR3 is CASSYMANTGELFF. Written as DNA, the CDR3 is TGTGCCAGCAGTTACATGGCGAACACCGGGGAGCTGTTTTTT.